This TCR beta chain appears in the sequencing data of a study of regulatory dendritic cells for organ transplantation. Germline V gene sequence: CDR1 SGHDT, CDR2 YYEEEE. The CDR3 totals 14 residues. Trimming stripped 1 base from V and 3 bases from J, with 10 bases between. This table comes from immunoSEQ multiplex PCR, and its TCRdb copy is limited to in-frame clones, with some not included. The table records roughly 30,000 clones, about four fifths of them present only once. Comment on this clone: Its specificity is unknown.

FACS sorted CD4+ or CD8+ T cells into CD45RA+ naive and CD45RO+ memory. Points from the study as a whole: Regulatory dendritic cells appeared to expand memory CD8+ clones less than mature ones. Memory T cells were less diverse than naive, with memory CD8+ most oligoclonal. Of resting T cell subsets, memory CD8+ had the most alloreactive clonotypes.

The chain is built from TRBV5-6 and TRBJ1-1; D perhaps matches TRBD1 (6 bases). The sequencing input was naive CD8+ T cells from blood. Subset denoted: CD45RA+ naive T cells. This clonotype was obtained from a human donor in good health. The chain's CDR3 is CASSLPRQDTEAFF. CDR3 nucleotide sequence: TGTGCCAGCAGCTTGCCTCGACAGGACACTGAAGCTTTCTTT.